The 14 T cell receptor beta chains reported below all come from one sample, sequenced in a study of cytomegalovirus exposure and HLA in healthy donors (dated by TCRdb to the late 2010s). The protocol used for the library was the immunoSEQ multiplex PCR assay. For the multiplex PCR, a mixture combining 60 forward primers for TCR Vbeta segments and 13 reverse primers for TCR Jbeta segments was used. TCRdb stores this immuneACCESS table with in-frame sequences only. Part of the clones is absent; in the studies checked, under half of the shortfall reflects unresolved V genes, and no reason is known for the rest. The sample data list 210,000 or so clones, and roughly 80% of these were observed just once. Roughly 15% of the sample lies in the top ten. Sequenced input: PBMCs. The receptors derive from a man in his forties in good health and CMV-seronegative.

V usage is TRBV5-1 and J usage is TRBJ2-7; 10 nucleotides agree with TRBD1. The CDR3 is 17 amino acids. V dropped 2 bases and J dropped 0; count of bases not matched to a gene: 8. Germline CDR1 is SGHRS and CDR2 is YFSETQ. Here the CDR3 reads CASSFPPGQGPSYEQYF. The CDR3 nucleotides are TGCGCCAGCAGCTTCCCCCCGGGACAGGGGCCCTCCTACGAGCAGTACTTC.

The rearrangement joins TRBV7-2 to TRBJ2-5, with D perhaps TRBD1 (5 bases). Trimming removed 1 base at V and 5 bases at J, with 11 bases between. This CDR3 contains 14 residues. Germline V gene lookup returns CDR1 SGHTA and CDR2 FQGNSA. CDR3 sequence: CASSLGGASETQYF. CDR3 coding DNA: TGTGCCAGCAGCTTAGGGGGCGCGTCGGAGACCCAGTACTTC.

This chain links TRBV7-9 with TRBJ2-7; tentatively, D is TRBD1 (5 bases). The CDR3 covers 14 residues. Trimming shortened V by 5 bases and J by 7 bases, and 18 bases separated the two germline ends. Germline V gene sequence: CDR1 SEHNR, CDR2 FQNEAQ (reference sequence). The CDR3 region has the DNA TGTGCCAGCAGCCTCGGACAAAGGGGTAGTGAGCAGTACTTC. The encoded protein is CASSLGQRGSEQYF.

The V call is TRBV18, the J call TRBJ2-7; 7 nucleotides align to TRBD1. Germline CDR1 KGHSH, CDR2 LQKENI. V shed 0 bases and J 0 bases; nucleotides not matched to a gene: 2. The CDR3 is made up of 15 amino acids. CDR3 nucleotide sequence: TGTGCCAGCTCACCACCGAACAGGGGCTCCTACGAGCAGTACTTC. Amino acid sequence: CASSPPNRGSYEQYF.

The chain has TRBV28 and TRBJ2-7; D not certain. The CDR3 is 13 amino acids. Germline values: CDR1 MDHEN, CDR2 SYDVKM. V dropped 6 bases and J dropped 4 bases, with 13 bases sitting between them. The CDR3 protein is CASRASARYEQYF. Written as DNA, the CDR3 is TGTGCCAGCAGAGCTTCGGCGAGGTACGAGCAGTACTTC.

This clone was seen a handful of times. The J gene is TRBJ1-2, the V gene TRBV7-8, with no clear D. The V and J ends lost 4 bases and 6 bases respectively, with 9 bases between them. The germline gives CDR1 SGHVS, CDR2 FQNEAQ. The CDR3 runs to 12 residues. The CDR3 nucleotides read TGTGCCAGCAGCTCCCCGGTAGATGGCTACACCTTC. It encodes CASSSPVDGYTF.

Here the CDR3 reads CASRSGQIYGYTF. CDR3 nucleotide sequence: TGTGCCAGCAGATCGGGACAGATCTATGGCTACACCTTC. The chain links TRBV28 to TRBJ1-2; TRBD1 matches 7 bases. Unmatched junction bases numbered 5, after V lost 6 bases and J lost 4 bases. Germline assignment: CDR1 MDHEN and CDR2 SYDVKM. The CDR3 runs 13 residues.

J is TRBJ1-1 and V is TRBV6-6, with 7 bases that match TRBD1. Losses at the gene ends were 1 base for V and 3 bases for J; bases not matched to a gene: 5. Per germline, CDR1 MNHNY and CDR2 SVGAGI (reference sequence). The CDR3 has 15 amino acids. The CDR3 sequence: CASSYWGRGDTEAFF. CDR3 DNA sequence: TGTGCCAGCAGTTACTGGGGCAGGGGGGACACTGAAGCTTTCTTT.

The CDR3 region is CASSERTGGFTEAFF. In DNA, the CDR3 is TGTGCCAGCAGTGAACGGACAGGGGGCTTCACTGAAGCTTTCTTT. The chain couples TRBV2 to TRBJ1-1; TRBD1 matches at 11 bases. From germline, CDR1 is SNHLY and CDR2 FYNNEI. The trim removed 2 bases at V and 4 bases at J, leaving 3 bases unmatched. This CDR3 spans 15 amino acids.

The chain has TRBV5-8 and TRBJ2-1; a possible D gene is TRBD1 (6 bases). The germline gives CDR1 SGHTS, CDR2 YDEGEE. The V end was cut by 4 bases, the J end by 4 bases, with 12 bases between. This CDR3 has 14 residues. CDR3: CASSTGTSYNEQFF. The CDR3 coding sequence is TGTGCCAGCAGCACAGGGACGAGTTACAATGAGCAGTTCTTC.

The chain couples TRBV11-3 to TRBJ2-1; 8 nucleotides line up with TRBD2. The CDR3 is 18 amino acids. V lost 1 base to trimming and J lost 0 bases; unmatched junction nucleotides: 8. Germline V gene lookup returns CDR1 SGHNT and CDR2 YENEEA. The CDR3 loop reads CASSLAGRREGSYNEQFF. The CDR3 bases are TGTGCCAGCAGCTTAGCGGGGAGACGGGAGGGCTCCTACAATGAGCAGTTCTTC.

This chain joins TRBV27 and TRBJ2-3, with 8 positions matching TRBD2. Unmatched junction bases numbered 13, after V lost 11 bases and J lost 6 bases. CDR1 is MNHEY, CDR2 SMNVEV, per germline (reference sequence). The CDR3 is 14 residues long. The CDR3 reads CACRLASPLDTQYF. CDR3 bases: TGTGCCTGCCGACTAGCGAGTCCGTTGGATACGCAGTATTTT.

The V gene is TRBV28, the J gene TRBJ2-5, with D hard to call. Germline CDR1 reads MDHEN; CDR2 reads SYDVKM. The CDR3 has 11 amino acids. V lost 5 bases and J lost 1, with 2 bases in between. This CDR3 is CASSLQETQYF. CDR3 DNA sequence: TGTGCCAGCAGTCTCCAAGAGACCCAGTACTTC.

V usage is TRBV19 and J usage is TRBJ2-7; TRBD1 matches 10 bases. CDR3 length equals 14 residues. The germline gives CDR1 LNHDA, CDR2 SQIVND (reference sequence). Losses at the gene ends were 3 bases for V and 3 bases for J; bases not matched to a gene: 2. CDR3 nucleotides: TGTGCCAGTAGTATGGGACAGGGGTACTACGAGCAGTACTTC. Translated, it gives CASSMGQGYYEQYF.